This is a list of T cell receptor beta chains from one sample in a study of blood T cell repertoires in COVID-19. Assay used: immunoSEQ multiplex PCR; TCRdb lists only in-frame clones, some missing. The sample yields 150,000 to 200,000 clones, around 87% seen once. The sample taken for sequencing was peripheral blood. The receptors were gathered from a man aged 35 to 55 with active or convalescent COVID-19. The CDR3 runs from the conserved cysteine through the conserved F or W. D genes are given only for firm matches. Size values are once, few and many counts, or a class for expanded clones, and some rows have none.

>TRBJ2-7|TRBD1|.|TRBV11-2
TGTGCCAGCAGCTCCCTTGATCCCGGGACAGGGAATAACTACGAGCAGTACTTC
CASSSLDPGTGNNYEQYF
>TRBJ2-7|TRBD2|.|TRBV7-2
TGTGCCAGCAGCTTGGGGGGAGGGAACTACGAGCAGTACTTC
CASSLGGGNYEQYF
>TRBJ2-7|TRBD1|few|TRBV7-7
TGTGCTAGCAGTTCTGACAGGGGCTCCGAGCAGTACTTC
CASSSDRGSEQYF
>TRBJ1-2|TRBD1|.|TRBV19
TGTGCCAGTAGTATAGCGGCCTCGAGACAGGGATATGGCTACACCTTC
CASSIAASRQGYGYTF
>TRBJ1-1|.|.|TRBV7-9
TGTGCCAGCGGAACCGGGTTTGAAGCTTTCTTT
CASGTGFEAFF
>TRBJ1-4|TRBD1|.|TRBV4-1
TGCGCCAGCAGCCAAGATGCGTCGGGACAGGGTGAGGAAAAACTGTTTTTT
CASSQDASGQGEEKLFF
>TRBJ1-6|.|.|TRBV25-1
TGTGCCAGCAGTGGTAGTGAGGAGTCCTATAATTCACCCCTCCACTTT
CASSGSEESYNSPLHF
>TRBJ2-1|.|.|TRBV5-4
TGTGCCAGCAGCTTGGCCGAGGGCTCCTACAATGAGCAGTTCTTC
CASSLAEGSYNEQFF
>TRBJ1-5|.|.|TRBV6-1
TGTGCCAGCAGTGACAAACAGGGCGGTTCTCAGCCCCAGCATTTT
CASSDKQGGSQPQHF
>TRBJ2-7|TRBD1|.|TRBV24-1
TGTGCCACCAGTGACCCCCGGACAGGGTTTCCCATGGAGCAGTACTTC
CATSDPRTGFPMEQYF
>TRBJ1-1|.|.|TRBV6-5
TGTGCCAGCAGCACTACTTGGAACACTGAAGCTTTCTTT
CASSTTWNTEAFF
>TRBJ1-6|.|.|TRBV9
TGTGCCAGCAGCGTAGACAGTCTTAATTCACCCCTCCACTTT
CASSVDSLNSPLHF
>TRBJ1-1|.|.|TRBV30
TGTGCCTGGAGTATAACGGACACTGAAGCTTTCTTT
CAWSITDTEAFF
>TRBJ1-6|.|.|TRBV7-8
TGTGCCAGCAGCCTTTCCCCAGACAGCTACTCCTATAATTCACCCCTCCACTTT
CASSLSPDSYSYNSPLHF
>TRBJ2-7|TRBD2|many|TRBV5-1
TGCGCCAGCAGCTTGGCGGGGGGTAACGGCGAGCAGTACTTC
CASSLAGGNGEQYF
>TRBJ2-5|.|.|TRBV7-9
TGTGCCAGCAGCTTAGCGACGCAGGGGAAAGAGACCCAGTACTTC
CASSLATQGKETQYF
>TRBJ2-5|TRBD1|once|TRBV27
TGTGCCAGCAGTTATATCGGGACAGATCAAGAGACCCAGTACTTC
CASSYIGTDQETQYF
>TRBJ1-1|.|.|TRBV5-1
TGCGCCAGCAGCTTGTTGCGACAGAACACTGAAGCTTTCTTT
CASSLLRQNTEAFF
>TRBJ1-1|.|.|TRBV7-9
TGTGCCAGCAGCTTAGAACAGGGAACTGAAGCTTTCTTT
CASSLEQGTEAFF
>TRBJ1-6|TRBD1|few|TRBV7-2
TGTGCCAGCAGCCCGAGGACAGGAAAATCACCCCTCCACTTT
CASSPRTGKSPLHF
>TRBJ1-2|TRBD1|.|TRBV5-1
TGCGCCAGCAGCCGCGGGACAGGGTCCCTTAACTATGGCTACACCTTC
CASSRGTGSLNYGYTF
>TRBJ1-2|.|.|TRBV29-1
TGCAGCGCCGTCCGGGACAACCTTCAGGGCTACACCTTC
CSAVRDNLQGYTF
>TRBJ2-3|TRBD2|.|TRBV6-5
TGTGCCAGCAGTTCCCCGGGGCGGGGGGGCTTGGATACGCAGTATTTT
CASSSPGRGGLDTQYF
>TRBJ2-1|TRBD2|.|TRBV9
TGTGCCAGCAGCCCCCAAGCGGGGCCACAGTTCTTC
CASSPQAGPQFF
>TRBJ2-5|.|.|TRBV5-6
TGTGCCAGCAGCTTTCGAGAGACCCAGTACTTC
CASSFRETQYF
>TRBJ2-1|.|.|TRBV11-3
TGTGCCAGCAGCCCAAAGGGGGGAGGGCCCTACAATGAGCAGTTCTTC
CASSPKGGGPYNEQFF
>TRBJ2-1|TRBD1|.|TRBV12-3/TRBV12-4
TGTGCCAGCAGGACTACAGGGGTCCATGAGCAGTTCTTC
CASRTTGVHEQFF
>TRBJ2-5|.|.|TRBV5-4
TGTGCCAGCAGCTTTCGACAGAATCAAGAGACCCAGTACTTC
CASSFRQNQETQYF
>TRBJ1-5|.|.|TRBV2
TGTGCCAGCGGGAGCTGGGGCAATCAGCCCCAGCATTTT
CASGSWGNQPQHF